Below are 10 T cell receptor beta chains sequenced from a single sample in a study of T cell responses to AZD1222 COVID-19 vaccine. Sequencing was performed with immunoSEQ multiplex PCR; in TCRdb, only in-frame clones are kept and a portion is missing. The data contain tens of thousands of clones, roughly 90% of them singletons. This specimen was peripheral blood, taken on day 0 of AZD1222 vaccination. These receptors all come from an adult in good health.

J is TRBJ1-2 and V is TRBV3-1 (or the pseudogene TRBV3-2); perhaps TRBD1 as D (6 bases). The V end was cut by 2 bases, the J end by 6 bases, with 7 bases between. CDR1 and CDR2 from the germline V gene are LGHDT and YNNKEL (reference sequence). This CDR3 region has 12 residues. The CDR3 DNA is TGTGCCAGCAGCCAAAGACAGGATGGCTACACCTTC. It encodes CASSQRQDGYTF.

The chain combines TRBV6-2 or TRBV6-3 with TRBJ1-5; D uncertain. V was trimmed by 6 bases and J by 0 bases, leaving 12 bases between them. Germline values: CDR1 MNHEY, CDR2 SVGEGT. The CDR3 is 15 amino acids. DNA of the CDR3: TGTGCCAGCAGCCCAGGACTGATTAGCAATCAGCCCCAGCATTTT. Its translation is CASSPGLISNQPQHF.

The chain employs TRBV6-6 and TRBJ2-7; the D gene is possibly TRBD2 (6 bases). The V end lost 5 bases, the J end lost 5 bases, and 16 bases lay between the germline ends. The CDR3 spans 14 residues. Germline CDR1 MNHNY, CDR2 SVGAGI (reference sequence). The CDR3 DNA is TGTGCCAGCAGTCCCAAGGGACTGGCAAACGAGCAGTACTTC. Residues: CASSPKGLANEQYF.

The V gene is TRBV11-1, the J gene TRBJ1-3; TRBD1 might be the D (6 bases). Germline lookup yields CDR1 SGHAT and CDR2 FQDESV (reference sequence). The CDR3 is made up of 15 amino acids. Trimming took 5 bases from V and 0 from J, leaving 11 bases between them. The CDR3: CASSIGQFSGNTIYF. The CDR3 DNA reads as TGTGCCAGCAGCATCGGACAGTTCTCTGGAAACACCATATATTTT.

This clone came up a few times. The chain has TRBV5-6 and TRBJ1-3; weak D call: TRBD1 (5 bases). V was pared by 0 bases and J by 4 bases, with 11 bases between. CDR3 size: 15 residues. The germline V gene encodes CDR1 SGHDT and CDR2 YYEEEE. As DNA, the CDR3 is TGTGCCAGCAGCTTGGCTGGGGGATCCGGAAACACCATATATTTT. This encodes CASSLAGGSGNTIYF.

This chain connects TRBV11-3 to TRBJ2-2; TRBD2 aligns across 10 bases. Germline trimming cut 5 bases from V and 6 bases from J; bases unmatched to any gene: 12. CDR1 and CDR2 from the germline V gene are SGHNT and YENEEA. The CDR3 has 17 residues. Here the CDR3 DNA reads TGTGCCAGCAGCACTCTATCGACTAGCGGGTTTCCCGGGGAGCTGTTTTTT. This codes for CASSTLSTSGFPGELFF.

The chain joins TRBV7-9 to TRBJ2-3, with 9 bases fitting TRBD2. This CDR3 has 17 residues. J was trimmed by 1 base and V by 1 base; bases with no gene match: 6. Germline V gene sequence: CDR1 SEHNR, CDR2 FQNEAQ (reference sequence). The CDR3 bases are TGTGCCAGCAGCTTAGGGGCTAGCGGGAAGGGCACAGATACGCAGTATTTT. The encoded protein is CASSLGASGKGTDTQYF.

The chain couples TRBV12-3 or TRBV12-4 to TRBJ2-2; no clear D gene. V lost 3 bases to trimming and J lost 4 bases, with 6 bases between them. The CDR3 spans 13 residues. The CDR3 sequence is CASSLGTTGELFF. As DNA, the CDR3 is TGTGCCAGCAGTTTGGGAACCACCGGGGAGCTGTTTTTT.

The gene calls are TRBV18 and TRBJ2-7; 10 bases are a match to TRBD2. CDR1 is KGHSH, CDR2 LQKENI, per germline. CDR3 length: 16 amino acids. J gave up 4 bases and V 5 bases, and 11 bases lay outside the gene matches. CDR3: CASSSLLGTSEYEQYF. Written as DNA, the CDR3 is TGTGCCAGCTCATCTTTGCTGGGGACTAGCGAATACGAGCAGTACTTC.

This clone is a singleton in its sample. The chain employs TRBV9 and TRBJ2-4, with D possibly TRBD1 on 6 matching bases. The CDR3 has 15 residues. Trimming took 3 bases from V and 3 from J, leaving 13 bases between them. The germline gives CDR1 SGDLS, CDR2 YYNGEE. CDR3 DNA: TGTGCCAGCAGCGGACTTCAGGGGTTCAAAAACATTCAGTACTTC. Translation gives CASSGLQGFKNIQYF.